This passage covers 3 T cell receptor beta chains from one sample sequenced in a study of blood T cell repertoires in COVID-19. TCRdb keeps only in-frame clones here, not all; method: immunoSEQ multiplex PCR. The sample includes 130,000 to 150,000 clones, over 70% of them seen just once. The sequenced sample consisted of peripheral blood. The receptors here all came from a woman between 45 and 60 years old with acute or convalescent COVID-19.

This chain joins TRBV10-1 and TRBJ1-1; D ambiguous. The CDR3 extends over 13 amino acids. V gave up 4 bases and J gave up 4 bases, with 10 bases separating them. Germline V gives CDR1 WNHNN, CDR2 SYGVQD (reference sequence). This chain's CDR3 is CASSVRPGTEAFF. For the CDR3, the DNA is TGCGCCAGCAGTGTAAGACCGGGCACTGAAGCTTTCTTT.

This clone turned up a few times. Here the CDR3 reads CAISLTGDNSPLHF. CDR3 nucleotides: TGTGCCATCAGCCTGACAGGGGATAATTCACCCCTCCACTTT. The genes are TRBV10-3 and TRBJ1-6; TRBD1 matches 8 bases. V lost 6 bases to trimming and J lost 5 bases; unmatched junction nucleotides: 3. The CDR3 extends over 14 amino acids. Germline CDR1 is ENHRY and CDR2 is SYGVKD.

V usage is TRBV6-5 and J usage is TRBJ2-5, with 8 bases fitting TRBD1. The CDR3 contains 16 residues. Germline V CDR1 and CDR2: MNHEY, SVGAGI. With V trimmed by 4 bases and J by 7 bases, 14 bases remained unmatched. CDR3 DNA sequence: TGTGCCAGCAGTTCTCCTGAGGACAGGGTTCGTGCGACCCAGTACTTC. Its protein is CASSSPEDRVRATQYF.